This T cell receptor beta chain was documented in a study of T cells after yellow fever vaccination. Universal primer sites and UMIs were introduced during 5'RACE template-switching synthesis of TCR cDNA. TCRdb itself ran the 5' RACE reads through MiXCR, one entry per CDR3 protein. This sample has some 350,000 distinct CDR3 sequences; roughly 6.1% occur once, and the top ten carry 15%. CDR3 length equals 17 residues. The V end was cut by 1 base, the J end by 5 bases, with 20 bases between. Germline V gene data show CDR1 as SGHAT and CDR2 as FQNNGV. The study's findings and limits: Abundant clonotypes from the bulk population could have been carried over as contaminants into FACS-sorted repertoires. Faster peaking, at day 5 versus 15, marked a secondary response that was weaker.

With respect to this clonotype: Its antigen is not known.

The material was PBMCs, obtained 5 days after the yellow fever booster vaccination. The clonotype originates from a man aged 25 to 45 who received the YFV17D yellow fever vaccine. The chain links TRBV11-2 to TRBJ2-5; D is possibly TRBD2 (6 bases). DNA of the CDR3: TGTGCCAGCAGCTTAGTAGTTCCGGGACGGGCGGGGGAGACCCAGTACTTC. Encoded protein: CASSLVVPGRAGETQYF.